Following are 22 T cell receptor beta chains from one sample sequenced in a study of spatial heterogeneity in lung cancer. Regarding the study as a whole: It was found that expanded intratumoral alpha and beta TCR counts tracked tumor mutation counts.

Time point reported: sample taken at primary tumor resection. TCRdb used MiXCR to reprocess the 5' RACE reads, holding one entry per CDR3 protein. Counted here are 8,000 or so distinct CDR3 sequences, roughly 12% occurring once; the ten biggest clones make up about 10%. No antigen has been identified for these receptors. The sequencing here drew on lung tumor tissue, taken at surgery. These receptors were collected from a male donor with early-stage non-small cell lung cancer.

This clonotype was counted ten times or more. This chain uses TRBV4-1 with TRBJ2-7; 10 bases line up with TRBD1. This CDR3 is built from 15 residues. Germline values: CDR1 MGHRA, CDR2 YSYEKL. The trim removed 4 bases at V and 3 bases at J, leaving 6 bases unmatched. The CDR3, as DNA: TGCGCCAGCAGCCGGTACGGGACAGGGGACTACGAGCAGTACTTC. This sequence encodes CASSRYGTGDYEQYF.

This clonotype was detected ten times or more. In nucleotides, the CDR3 is TGTGCCAGCAGCTTAGGGGCTAGCGGGAGGGATACGCAGTATTTT. Protein sequence: CASSLGASGRDTQYF. This chain uses TRBV11-2 with TRBJ2-3; 11 positions agree with TRBD2. V lost 1 base to trimming and J lost 6 bases; unmatched junction nucleotides: 3. CDR1 and CDR2 from the germline V gene are SGHAT and FQNNGV. This CDR3 is built from 15 residues.

This clonotype was counted many times. The gene calls are TRBV19 and TRBJ2-5; D uncertain. The CDR3 is 13 residues long. Trimming cost V 5 bases and J 5 bases, with 12 bases left between them. Germline assignment: CDR1 LNHDA and CDR2 SQIVND (reference sequence). CDR3 bases: TGTGCCAGTAGTGGGCAAGGCCCCGAGACCCAGTACTTC. The encoded protein is CASSGQGPETQYF.

The chain combines TRBV15 with TRBJ2-1; D remains unclear. Trimming removed 3 bases at V and 7 bases at J, with 10 bases between. This CDR3 contains 13 residues. CDR1 LNHNV and CDR2 YYDKDF come from the germline V gene (reference sequence). The CDR3 region is CATSSSFENEQFF. CDR3 nucleotide sequence: TGTGCCACCAGCAGCTCGTTCGAGAATGAGCAGTTCTTC.

This clonotype was counted ten times or more. The gene calls are TRBV29-1 and TRBJ2-3; 9 bases match TRBD2. The junction had 3 bases not matched to a gene; V was cut back by 3 bases and J by 5 bases. The V gene's germline CDR1 is SQVTM and CDR2 ANQGSEA. The CDR3 runs 13 residues. The CDR3 loop reads CSVEREGRDTQYF. The DNA for the CDR3 is TGCAGCGTTGAGCGGGAGGGTAGAGATACGCAGTATTTT.

This clonotype came up many times. The chain recombines TRBV5-1 with TRBJ2-1; 15 positions match TRBD2. The CDR3 is 17 residues long. The germline V gene has CDR1 SGHRS and CDR2 YFSETQ. V lost 4 bases to trimming and J lost 9 bases; unmatched junction nucleotides: 11. DNA of the CDR3: TGCGCCAGCAGCCTCCTAGGACTAGCGGGAGGGCCCCTTGAGCAGTTCTTC. This gives the protein CASSLLGLAGGPLEQFF.

By its share, this clonotype is medium-sized. The chain has TRBV20-1 and TRBJ2-7; 13 bases match TRBD2. There are 15 residues in the CDR3. Per germline, CDR1 DFQATT and CDR2 SNEGSKA (reference sequence). Unmatched junction bases numbered 2, after V lost 0 bases and J lost 3 bases. The CDR3 sequence is CSARDGTSGNYEQYF. CDR3 nucleotides: TGCAGTGCTAGAGACGGGACTAGCGGGAACTACGAGCAGTACTTC.

This clonotype was observed at least ten times. The CDR3 nucleotides are TGTGCCAGCAGCTTGGAGGCGGGAAGGACCGGGGAGCTGTTTTTT. Translation: CASSLEAGRTGELFF. J is TRBJ2-2 and V is TRBV5-5, with a tentative D call TRBD2 (6 bases). V was shortened by 0 bases and J by 5 bases, with 11 bases between the two germline ends. Germline-derived CDR1 and CDR2 are SGHKS and YYEKEE (reference sequence). The CDR3 sequence is 15 residues long.

This clonotype has at least ten counts. The chain joins TRBV10-3 to TRBJ2-1; 13 bases are a match to TRBD2. The V segment lost 7 bases and the J segment 5 bases; nucleotides outside the gene matches: 2. The CDR3 has 14 residues. The germline V gene encodes CDR1 ENHRY and CDR2 SYGVKD. The CDR3 region is CAITGLAGDNEQFF. The CDR3 DNA reads TGTGCCATCACCGGACTAGCGGGGGACAATGAGCAGTTCTTC.

This clonotype was seen ten or more times. The J gene is TRBJ1-1, the V gene TRBV6-6; a weak D match, TRBD1 (6 bases). The CDR3 contains 14 residues. CDR1 and CDR2 from the germline V gene are MNHNY and SVGAGI (reference sequence). Trimming removed 5 bases at V and 1 base at J, with 11 bases between. CDR3 sequence: CASSTQQGNTEAFF. For the CDR3, the DNA is TGTGCCAGCAGTACACAACAGGGGAACACTGAAGCTTTCTTT.

This clonotype showed up just a few times. The chain combines TRBV24-1 with TRBJ2-1; tentatively, D is TRBD2 (5 bases). The CDR3 has 16 residues. Germline V CDR1 and CDR2: KGHDR, SFDVKD. The V and J ends lost 4 bases and 0 bases respectively, with 12 bases between them. The CDR3 spells CATSDSFAGSYNEQFF. The CDR3 region has the DNA TGTGCCACCAGTGACTCCTTCGCGGGCTCCTACAATGAGCAGTTCTTC.

At least ten counts were recorded for this clonotype. J is TRBJ2-5 and V is TRBV4-1; tentatively, D is TRBD2 (6 bases). The V end lost 7 bases, the J end lost 4 bases, and 16 bases lay between the germline ends. This CDR3 is 14 amino acids long. Per the germline V gene, CDR1 is MGHRA and CDR2 is YSYEKL. The CDR3 nucleotides are TGCGCCAGCAAATCATTCGTGGGGGGAGAGACCCAGTACTTC. The encoded protein is CASKSFVGGETQYF.

In its sample, this clonotype was seen many times. This chain uses TRBV7-2 with TRBJ1-2; a possible D gene is TRBD1 (5 bases). V lost 1 base and J 3 bases, leaving 6 bases between the germline ends. Germline V gene lookup returns CDR1 SGHTA and CDR2 FQGNSA. The CDR3 is 13 residues long. The CDR3 region is CASSLGGDYGYTF. The CDR3 nucleotides are TGTGCCAGCAGCTTAGGGGGGGACTATGGCTACACCTTC.

Judged by abundance, this clonotype is medium-sized. CDR3 coding DNA: TGCAGTGCTTCGGGGCTAGCGGTCTCCTACAATGAGCAGTTCTTC. Translating it yields CSASGLAVSYNEQFF. The genes are TRBV20-1 and TRBJ2-1, with TRBD2 matching over 7 bases. Per the germline V gene, CDR1 is DFQATT and CDR2 is SNEGSKA (reference sequence). V was clipped by 5 bases and J by 0 bases; unmatched bases: 7. This CDR3 is built from 15 residues.

Many counts were recorded for this clonotype. The genes are TRBV5-1 and TRBJ2-7, with D perhaps matching TRBD2 (6 bases). Per the germline V gene, CDR1 is SGHRS and CDR2 is YFSETQ. The V gene lost 0 bases and the J gene lost 0 bases, with 13 bases spanning the gap. CDR3 size: 16 residues. This CDR3 is CASSLVAAGDSYEQYF. Written as DNA, the CDR3 is TGCGCCAGCAGCTTGGTCGCAGCGGGCGACTCCTACGAGCAGTACTTC.

This clonotype was counted ten times or more. The genes are TRBV7-2 and TRBJ2-5; 8 bases are a match to TRBD2. J lost 4 bases, V lost 1 base, and 11 bases had no gene match. Looked up from germline, CDR1 is SGHTA and CDR2 is FQGNSA. The CDR3 is 17 amino acids. The CDR3 sequence is CASSLGVLDGRGETQYF. CDR3 coding DNA: TGTGCCAGCAGCTTAGGAGTTCTGGACGGGAGGGGAGAGACCCAGTACTTC.

This clonotype appeared many times. The chain has TRBV6-1 and TRBJ2-7, with D possibly TRBD1 on 5 matching bases. CDR1 is MNHNS, CDR2 SASEGT, per germline. V shed 6 bases and J shed 4 bases, with 10 bases lying between them. This CDR3 contains 12 residues. This chain's CDR3 is CASRGRAYEQYF. The CDR3 DNA sequence: TGTGCCAGCAGGGGCAGGGCTTACGAGCAGTACTTC.

The rearrangement links TRBV29-1 to TRBJ2-2; D not certain. CDR1 is SQVTM, CDR2 ANQGSEA, per germline. The CDR3 extends over 13 amino acids. Trimming removed 4 bases from V and 4 bases from J, with 10 bases in between. In DNA, the CDR3 is TGCAGCGTTGTTCCCCTGGGCACCGGGGAGCTGTTTTTT. Residues: CSVVPLGTGELFF.

This clonotype is classed as medium-sized. This chain links TRBV11-2 with TRBJ2-3; D gene ambiguous. Germline V gene data show CDR1 as SGHAT and CDR2 as FQNNGV. Deletions cut 5 bases from V and 1 base from J, with 7 bases between. The CDR3 has 13 amino acids. DNA for the CDR3: TGTGCCAGCAGCCCACCCGGCACAGATACGCAGTATTTT. This codes for CASSPPGTDTQYF.

Ten or more counts support this clonotype. V gene TRBV11-1 combines with J gene TRBJ2-1, with TRBD1 identical over 7 bases. CDR3 length: 14 amino acids. V trimming: 1 base; J trimming: 4 bases; junction bases outside the gene matches: 1. Looked up from germline, CDR1 is SGHAT and CDR2 is FQDESV (reference sequence). The CDR3 DNA follows: TGTGCCAGCAGCTTAGAACAGGGGTACAATGAGCAGTTCTTC. This sequence encodes CASSLEQGYNEQFF.

This clonotype was detected ten times or more. The chain carries TRBV20-1 and TRBJ1-5, with a tentative D call TRBD1 (5 bases). Trimming pared 5 bases from V and 7 bases from J, leaving 15 bases between. CDR1 is DFQATT, CDR2 SNEGSKA, per germline (reference sequence). The CDR3 is 13 residues long. The CDR3 DNA reads as TGCAGTGCTCACCGGGACTACAACCAGCCCCAGCATTTT. Residues: CSAHRDYNQPQHF.

By sample fraction, this clonotype is medium-sized (0.01 to 0.1%). This chain joins TRBV2 and TRBJ1-5, with TRBD1 as a possible D gene (5 bases). Per the germline V gene, CDR1 is SNHLY and CDR2 is FYNNEI. This CDR3 is built from 14 residues. The V end lost 7 bases, the J end lost 7 bases, and 17 bases lay between the germline ends. The CDR3 region is CASTREGLEQPQHF. The CDR3 DNA follows: TGTGCCAGCACCCGAGAGGGGCTTGAACAGCCCCAGCATTTT.